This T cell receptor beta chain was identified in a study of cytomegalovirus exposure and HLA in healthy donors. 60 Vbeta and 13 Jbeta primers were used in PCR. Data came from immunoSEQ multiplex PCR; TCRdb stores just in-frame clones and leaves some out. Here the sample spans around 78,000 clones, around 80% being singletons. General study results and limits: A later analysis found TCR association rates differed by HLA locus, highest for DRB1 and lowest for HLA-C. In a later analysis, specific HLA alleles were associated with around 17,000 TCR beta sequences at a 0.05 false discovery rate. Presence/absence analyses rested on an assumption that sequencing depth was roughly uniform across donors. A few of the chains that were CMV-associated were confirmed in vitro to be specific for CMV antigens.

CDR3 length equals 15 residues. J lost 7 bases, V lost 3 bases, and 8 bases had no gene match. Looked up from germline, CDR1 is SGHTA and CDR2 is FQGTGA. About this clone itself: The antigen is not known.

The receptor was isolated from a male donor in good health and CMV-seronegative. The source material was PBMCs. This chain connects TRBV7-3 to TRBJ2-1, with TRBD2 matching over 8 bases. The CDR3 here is CASSFGLAILNEQFF. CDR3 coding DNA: TGTGCCAGCAGCTTCGGACTAGCTATTCTAAATGAGCAGTTCTTC.